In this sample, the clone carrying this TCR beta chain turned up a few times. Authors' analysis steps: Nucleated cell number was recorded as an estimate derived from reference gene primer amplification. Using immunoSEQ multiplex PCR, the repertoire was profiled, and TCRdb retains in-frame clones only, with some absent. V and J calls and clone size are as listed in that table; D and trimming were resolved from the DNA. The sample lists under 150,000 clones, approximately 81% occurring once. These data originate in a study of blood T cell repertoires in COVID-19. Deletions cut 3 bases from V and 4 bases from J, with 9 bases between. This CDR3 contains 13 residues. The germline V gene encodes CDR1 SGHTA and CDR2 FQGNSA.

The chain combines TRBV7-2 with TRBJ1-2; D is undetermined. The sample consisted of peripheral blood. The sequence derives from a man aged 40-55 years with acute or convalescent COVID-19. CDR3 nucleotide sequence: TGTGCCAGCAGCTTGGGGAGTGGCTATGGCTACACCTTC. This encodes CASSLGSGYGYTF.